This TCR beta chain was retrieved from a study of regulatory T cells in long-lasting Graves disease (dated by TCRdb to the early 2020s). Background for the entire study: Persistent Graves' disease was defined as persistently positive TSH receptor autoantibodies together with antithyroid drug treatment for over 5 years. The study was conducted in China and was registered as a clinical trial. Persistent Graves' disease patients in the clinical cohort had taken antithyroid drugs for around 11 years on average. TCR sequencing covered some 13 persistent and roughly 20 newly diagnosed Graves' disease patients, some 33 samples in total. Patients with persistent Graves' disease were compared with patients with newly diagnosed Graves' disease using TCR sequencing and RNA sequencing of peripheral blood. General study outcomes and caveats: The authors acknowledged the small sample size as a limitation that may reduce accuracy. Peripheral blood alone was examined, since thyroid tissue, which constituted the primary lesion, could not be accessed. Only the TCR beta chain was sequenced and analyzed. Compared with newly diagnosed patients, patients with persistent Graves' disease had lower TCR Shannon entropy and fewer highly expanded clones, which suggests clonal expansion. Persistent disease showed preferential use of TRBV28, TRBJ1-2 and TRBJ2-5, whereas newly diagnosed disease favored TRBV20-1 and TRBJ2-1. More public clonotypes were shared among persistent patients (under 3,000) than among newly diagnosed patients (roughly 1,000).

The time point tag for this specimen amounts to: persistent/refractory GD, antithyroid drugs over 5 years with positive TRAb. For both TCR sequencing and RNA sequencing, RNA was extracted from PBMCs using TRIzol. The diagnosis of Graves' disease followed American Thyroid Association guidelines. Patients were recruited from an endocrinology department in Xi'an, China. Each patient gave roughly 8.4 milliliters of peripheral blood, collected in an EDTA anticoagulant tube. Ficoll Paque Plus density gradient separation was used to isolate PBMCs, and no further T cell sorting was performed. An Agilent 2100 Bioanalyzer and agarose gel were used to check RNA quality, while a NanoDrop 2000 measured RNA concentration. The library was produced with multiplex PCR. Sequencing was carried out with an Illumina HiSeq 4000. CDR3 regions were amplified by Arm-PCR with iRepertoire HTBI primers to construct TCR beta libraries. Before sequencing, the PCR products went through gel purification. Regarding the original processing steps: Gene usage analysis of CDR3 amino acid clonotypes relied on the 62 TRBV and 14 TRBJ segments identified across samples. COPE and FqMerger were used to merge filtered high-quality paired reads into contigs. BLAST was used to align contigs to IMGT TRBV, TRBD and TRBJ reference genes, and CDR3 was defined according to IMGT. Highly expanded clones were defined as clonotypes with a frequency above 0.1%. Repertoire diversity was measured by Shannon entropy, and V-J evenness by the Gini coefficient. Public clonotypes were defined as clonotypes shared by more than one individual. TCRdb applied fastp at Q25 and MiXCR to the public reads, then kept only in-frame beta chains. A single entry per CDR3 protein holds the most common genes and DNA from its merged rows. The V and J calls here are based on TCRdb, not the publication. The sample table lists fewer than 550,000 distinct CDR3 sequences, around a fifth of them with a count of one. Less than 9% of the sample comes from the top ten.

As to this clonotype: It lacks a known antigen. Base qualities are not provided; no much larger clone lies one nucleotide away.

The V end loses 8 bases and the J end loses 2 bases, and a stretch of 13 bases separates them. The CDR3 has 13 amino acids, counting the end cysteine and phenylalanine. CDR3 DNA is the only sequence kept; it has 39 bases, read in frame from the first base. Reading the germline V gene gives CDR1 MNHNS and CDR2 SASEGT. The sample was peripheral blood mononuclear cells (PBMCs), taken when the disease was refractory, from a patient treated with antithyroid drugs. The chain employs TRBV6-1 and TRBJ2-7; TRBD1 is perhaps the D gene, given 6 matching bases. The clonotype was recovered from a female donor with Graves disease. The CDR3 reads as follows: CASAQGTTYEQYF. In nucleotides, the sequence is TGTGCCAGCGCCCAGGGGACAACCTACGAGCAGTACTTC.